Described below is a single T cell receptor beta chain sequence and its context. This CDR3 has 17 residues. The V segment lost 0 bases and the J segment 6 bases; nucleotides outside the gene matches: 9. Germline CDR1 and CDR2: LGHNA and YNFKEQ. The data stem from a study of blood T cell repertoires in COVID-19. Sequenced by immunoSEQ multiplex PCR; TCRdb stores in-frame clones only, minus some. The table shows about 220,000 clones, with over 75% occurring only once. The rearrangement joins TRBV4-2 to TRBJ2-2, with 8 nucleotides matching TRBD2. The origin of this receptor is an older woman who had recovered from COVID-19. The source material was PBMCs or T cells enriched from blood (not recorded which). The chain's CDR3 is CASSQDRGSGKAGELFF. The CDR3 nucleotides are TGTGCCAGCAGCCAAGATCGGGGTAGCGGGAAAGCCGGGGAGCTGTTTTTT.